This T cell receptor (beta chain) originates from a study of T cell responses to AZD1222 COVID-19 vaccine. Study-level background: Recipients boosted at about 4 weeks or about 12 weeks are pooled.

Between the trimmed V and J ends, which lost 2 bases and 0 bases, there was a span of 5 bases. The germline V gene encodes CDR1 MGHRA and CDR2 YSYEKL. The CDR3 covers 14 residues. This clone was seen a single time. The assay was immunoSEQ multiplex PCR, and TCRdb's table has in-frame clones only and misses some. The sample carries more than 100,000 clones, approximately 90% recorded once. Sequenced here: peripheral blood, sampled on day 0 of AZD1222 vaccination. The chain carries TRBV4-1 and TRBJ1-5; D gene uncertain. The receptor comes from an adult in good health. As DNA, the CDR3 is TGCGCCAGCAGCCAACACAGTAGCAATCAGCCCCAGCATTTT. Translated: CASSQHSSNQPQHF.